These 14 T cell receptor beta chains originate from one sample sequenced in a study of vaccination and CD4 T cells after COVID-19. Sequencing of the DNA from cultured CD4+ T cells was carried out with the Oncomine TCR Beta short-read assay. TCRdb reprocessed the PCR reads with MiXCR, giving one entry per CDR3 protein. The sample shows roughly 20,000 distinct CDR3 sequences, roughly 40% of them seen only once. Documented treatment: roughly ten-day PBMC culture with coronavirus spike peptide pools or control peptides (ViraFEST assay). What these receptors recognize is not known. The specimen was CD4+ T cells from blood, cultured in vitro, collected after SARS-CoV-2 vaccination. The receptors originated from a human donor who had recovered from COVID-19.

V and J are TRBV7-9 and TRBJ2-7, with 12 bases that match TRBD2. The CDR3 length is 18 residues. From germline, CDR1 is SEHNR and CDR2 FQNEAQ (reference sequence). Trimming removed 1 base from V and 4 bases from J; junction bases left unmatched: 11. The CDR3 loop is CASSLVASGRASYYEQYF. The CDR3 DNA is TGTGCCAGCAGCTTAGTGGCTAGCGGGAGGGCCTCTTATTACGAGCAGTACTTC.

The chain joins TRBV5-6 to TRBJ2-1, with 9 bases matching TRBD2. J lost 5 bases, V lost 4 bases, and 7 bases had no gene match. Per the germline V gene, CDR1 is SGHDT and CDR2 is YYEEEE. This CDR3 contains 15 residues. CDR3 coding DNA: TGTGCCAGCAGCCATAGCGGGAGATACCACAATGAGCAGTTCTTC. This encodes CASSHSGRYHNEQFF.

This clonotype turned up a few times. Here the CDR3 reads CASSVSLGLGGRNYGYTF. CDR3 coding DNA: TGTGCCAGCAGTGTCTCCTTAGGGCTCGGGGGCAGGAACTATGGCTACACCTTC. The chain joins TRBV6-1 to TRBJ1-2; D possibly corresponds to TRBD1 (6 bases). V was clipped by 4 bases and J by 2 bases, with 23 bases between them. This CDR3 contains 18 residues. The germline V gene encodes CDR1 MNHNS and CDR2 SASEGT.

The genes are TRBV10-3 and TRBJ1-5, with D perhaps TRBD1 (6 bases). The CDR3 totals 14 residues. Deletions cut 2 bases from V and 6 bases from J, with 11 bases between. Germline CDR1 and CDR2: ENHRY and SYGVKD. The CDR3 reads CAISEGADSQPQHF. The CDR3 nucleotides read TGTGCCATCAGTGAGGGGGCGGACAGTCAGCCCCAGCATTTT.

The genes are TRBV28 and TRBJ1-2; D is unresolved. The CDR3 covers 12 residues. Germline loops: CDR1 MDHEN, CDR2 SYDVKM. V gave up 8 bases and J gave up 1 base, with 8 bases separating them. CDR3 sequence: CASGPVNYGYTF. In nucleotides, the CDR3 is TGTGCCAGCGGCCCGGTTAACTATGGCTACACCTTC.

This clonotype was seen a few times. The V call is TRBV6-1, the J call TRBJ1-6, with TRBD1 matching over 7 bases. Trimming removed 4 bases from V and 7 bases from J; junction bases left unmatched: 7. The CDR3 consists of 15 residues. The germline gives CDR1 MNHNS, CDR2 SASEGT. CDR3 residues: CASSGAGTANSPLHF. The CDR3 region has the DNA TGTGCCAGCAGTGGAGCCGGGACAGCGAATTCACCCCTCCACTTT.

This rearrangement joins TRBV19 to TRBJ1-5; D is ambiguous. Germline CDR1 reads LNHDA; CDR2 reads SQIVND (reference sequence). The CDR3 extends over 15 amino acids. The V end was cut by 5 bases, the J end by 6 bases, with 17 bases between. DNA for the CDR3: TGTGCCAGTAGTTCGGAGTGGAGTCCAATTCAGCCCCAGCATTTT. Translation: CASSSEWSPIQPQHF.

This clonotype is labeled medium-sized. This rearrangement joins TRBV7-2 to TRBJ1-1; no clear D gene. Trimming took 0 bases from V and 3 from J, leaving 8 bases between them. The CDR3 extends over 14 amino acids. Germline CDR1 and CDR2: SGHTA and FQGNSA. The CDR3 nucleotides are TGTGCCAGCAGCTTAGCGCTCGGGGACACTGAAGCTTTCTTT. Encoded protein: CASSLALGDTEAFF. Filled out from reference TRBV7-2 and TRBJ1-1, the complete variable domain reads GAGVSQSPSNKVTEKGKDVELRCDPISGHTALYWYRQSLGQGLEFLIYFQGNSAPDKSGLPSDRFSAERTGGSVSTLTIQRTQQEDSAVYLCASSLALGDTEAFFGQGTRLTVV.

The rearrangement links TRBV10-3 to TRBJ1-2; 10 bases are shared with TRBD1. V lost 6 bases and J lost 2; bases outside the gene matches: 6. Germline V gene lookup returns CDR1 ENHRY and CDR2 SYGVKD. The CDR3 runs to 15 residues. CDR3 nucleotides: TGTGCCATCAGGGGGGACAGGGGTCAAAACTATGGCTACACCTTC. It encodes CAIRGDRGQNYGYTF.

The gene calls are TRBV28 and TRBJ1-3, with a weak D call TRBD1 (6 bases). The germline CDR1 and CDR2 sequences are MDHEN and SYDVKM. The CDR3 is made up of 14 amino acids. V lost 6 bases, J lost 8 bases, and 17 bases lay in between. The CDR3 region has the DNA TGTGCCAGCAGGCCTCCGGGACACGGTGACACCATATATTTT. It codes for CASRPPGHGDTIYF.

By frequency in the sample, this clonotype is medium-sized. The chain links TRBV19 to TRBJ1-2, with 9 bases fitting TRBD1. Germline V gene lookup returns CDR1 LNHDA and CDR2 SQIVND (reference sequence). The CDR3 is 14 residues long. Trimming at V came to 2 bases and at J to 6 bases, leaving 4 bases not matched to a gene. The CDR3 DNA reads as TGTGCCAGTAGTATACCTGGGACAGGGCATGGCTACACCTTC. It is translated as CASSIPGTGHGYTF.

The chain uses TRBV10-3 and TRBJ1-1; D is possibly TRBD1 (6 bases). The V and J ends lost 8 bases and 7 bases respectively, with 17 bases between them. CDR1 is ENHRY and CDR2 is SYGVKD in the germline V gene. This CDR3 is built from 13 residues. The CDR3 coding sequence is TGTGCCATCGGCGGGGGGCTAAGCGGTGAAGCTTTCTTT. Residues: CAIGGGLSGEAFF.

This clonotype was observed a few times. This chain uses TRBV7-8 with TRBJ2-7; D perhaps matches TRBD1 (6 bases). The length of the CDR3 is 14 residues. The V gene lost 5 bases and the J gene lost 7 bases, with 18 bases spanning the gap. In germline, CDR1 is SGHVS, CDR2 FQNEAQ. The CDR3 protein is CASSPRTAPREQYF. Written as DNA, the CDR3 is TGTGCCAGCAGCCCTAGGACAGCCCCCAGGGAGCAGTACTTC.

The J gene is TRBJ1-6, the V gene TRBV5-4; tentative D call: TRBD1 (5 bases). The V gene lost 4 bases and the J gene lost 10 bases, with 18 bases spanning the gap. In germline, CDR1 is SGHNT, CDR2 YYREEE (reference sequence). The CDR3 loop spans 15 amino acids. The CDR3, as DNA: TGTGCCAGCAGCCCGGGTGGGGGTATAGAATCACCCCTCCACTTT. Its protein is CASSPGGGIESPLHF.